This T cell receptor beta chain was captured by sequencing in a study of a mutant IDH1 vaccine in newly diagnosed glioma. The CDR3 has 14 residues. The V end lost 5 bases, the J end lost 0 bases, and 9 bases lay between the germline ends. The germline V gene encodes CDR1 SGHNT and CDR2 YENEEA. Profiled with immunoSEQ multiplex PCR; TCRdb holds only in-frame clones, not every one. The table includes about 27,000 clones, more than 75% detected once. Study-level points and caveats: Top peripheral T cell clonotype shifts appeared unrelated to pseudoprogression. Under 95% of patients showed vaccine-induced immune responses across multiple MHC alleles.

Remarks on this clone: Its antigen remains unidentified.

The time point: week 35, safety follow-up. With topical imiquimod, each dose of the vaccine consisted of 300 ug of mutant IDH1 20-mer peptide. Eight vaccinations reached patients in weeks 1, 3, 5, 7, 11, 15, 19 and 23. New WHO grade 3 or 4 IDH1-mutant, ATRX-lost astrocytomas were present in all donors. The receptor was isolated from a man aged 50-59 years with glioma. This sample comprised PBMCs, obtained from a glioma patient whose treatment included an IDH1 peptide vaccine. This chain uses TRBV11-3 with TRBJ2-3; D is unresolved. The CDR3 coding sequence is TGTGCCAGCAGCCCCGGTATTAGCACAGATACGCAGTATTTT. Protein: CASSPGISTDTQYF.